This T cell receptor beta chain was retrieved from a study of CD8 T cells in Susac syndrome. An input of about 0.5 to 1 ug of RNA was subjected to reverse transcription using random hexamers. The authors amplified TCR beta CDR3 across 54 Vbeta and 13 Jbeta using immunoSEQ multiplex PCR. A single record per CDR3 protein comes from TCRdb applying MiXCR to the immunoSEQ multiplex PCR reads. This table has 200,000 to 250,000 distinct CDR3 sequences, 95% appearing once. High-throughput TCR beta sequencing covered peripheral CD8+ and CD4+ T cells. Germline CDR1 and CDR2: SQVTM and ANQGSEA. CDR3 length equals 16 residues. The V and J ends lost 5 bases and 0 bases respectively, with 18 bases between them.

Sample: CD4+ T cells from PBMCs. This sequence originates from a human donor with multiple sclerosis. The chain links TRBV29-1 to TRBJ2-3, with a tentative D call TRBD1 (5 bases). The CDR3 bases are TGCAGCGTTCGCCAGGGCAGAGATAAGAGCACAGATACGCAGTATTTT. This encodes CSVRQGRDKSTDTQYF.